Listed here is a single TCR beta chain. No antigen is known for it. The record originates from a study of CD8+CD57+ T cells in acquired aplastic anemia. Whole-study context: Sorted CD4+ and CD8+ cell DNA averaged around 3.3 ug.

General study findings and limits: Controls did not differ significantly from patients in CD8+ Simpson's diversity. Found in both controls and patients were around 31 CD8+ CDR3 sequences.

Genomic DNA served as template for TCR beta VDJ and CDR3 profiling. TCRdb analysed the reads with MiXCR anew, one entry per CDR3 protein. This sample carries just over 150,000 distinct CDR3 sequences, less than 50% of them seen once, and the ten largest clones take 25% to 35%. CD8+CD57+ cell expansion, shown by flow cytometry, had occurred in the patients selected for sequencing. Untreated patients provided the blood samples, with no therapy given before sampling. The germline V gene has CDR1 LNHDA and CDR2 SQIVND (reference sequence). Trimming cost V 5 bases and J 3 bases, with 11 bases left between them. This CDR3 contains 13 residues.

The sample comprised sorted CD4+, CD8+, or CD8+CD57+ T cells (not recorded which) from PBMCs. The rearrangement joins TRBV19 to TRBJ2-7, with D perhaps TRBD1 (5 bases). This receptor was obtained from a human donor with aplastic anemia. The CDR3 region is CASSAGHRYEQYF. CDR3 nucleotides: TGTGCCAGTAGTGCTGGACACCGCTACGAGCAGTACTTC.